The rows below give T cell receptor beta chains drawn from one sample of a study of T cells after yellow fever vaccination. From the 5' RACE reads, TCRdb called clonotypes with MiXCR, one entry per CDR3 protein. In the table there are fewer than 400,000 distinct CDR3 sequences, roughly 6.1% of which are singletons. Sequenced material: PBMCs, taken 5 days after the yellow fever booster vaccination. These receptor sequences come from a man aged 30-40 years who received the YFV17D yellow fever vaccine. Each CDR3 is given with its conserved first and last residue. Fields, in order: D gene, J gene, clone size, V gene, CDR3 protein, CDR3 DNA. D genes are given only for firm matches. Part of the rows lack a size; the others show once, few, many or a class for expanded clones.

D gene: NA
J gene: TRBJ2-7
clone size: few
V gene: TRBV20-1
CDR3 protein: CSAARDSYEQYF
CDR3 DNA: TGCAGTGCGGCGCGAGACAGTTACGAGCAGTACTTC

D gene: NA
J gene: TRBJ2-1
clone size: many
V gene: TRBV4-2
CDR3 protein: CASSQGSGTARLAEQFF
CDR3 DNA: TGTGCCAGCAGCCAAGGGTCCGGGACGGCTAGGTTAGCTGAGCAGTTCTTC

D gene: NA
J gene: TRBJ2-1
clone size: NA
V gene: TRBV7-2
CDR3 protein: CASSLGGGLVSNEQFF
CDR3 DNA: TGTGCCAGCAGCTTAGGAGGCGGGCTGGTGAGCAATGAGCAGTTCTTC

D gene: NA
J gene: TRBJ2-7
clone size: NA
V gene: TRBV7-2
CDR3 protein: CASSLAGAGVNGEQYF
CDR3 DNA: TGTGCCAGCAGCTTGGCGGGGGCAGGGGTGAACGGGGAGCAGTACTTC

D gene: NA
J gene: TRBJ2-5
clone size: few
V gene: TRBV20-1
CDR3 protein: CSASEVRETQYF
CDR3 DNA: TGCAGTGCTTCAGAGGTCCGAGAGACCCAGTACTTC

D gene: TRBD1
J gene: TRBJ1-6
clone size: many
V gene: TRBV20-1
CDR3 protein: CSARDGQAVVNSPLHF
CDR3 DNA: TGCAGTGCTAGAGACGGACAGGCAGTTGTGAATTCACCCCTCCACTTT

D gene: NA
J gene: TRBJ2-7
clone size: NA
V gene: TRBV18
CDR3 protein: CASSHPGQAYEQYF
CDR3 DNA: TGTGCCAGCTCACACCCGGGACAAGCCTACGAGCAGTACTTC

D gene: NA
J gene: TRBJ2-1
clone size: NA
V gene: TRBV20-1
CDR3 protein: CCARDRGGLSSYNEQFF
CDR3 DNA: TGCTGTGCTAGAGATCGAGGCGGTCTGAGCTCCTACAATGAGCAGTTCTTC

D gene: TRBD2
J gene: TRBJ2-1
clone size: many
V gene: TRBV5-1
CDR3 protein: CASTLTSGSFDEQFF
CDR3 DNA: TGCGCCAGCACCCTTACTAGCGGGAGTTTCGATGAGCAGTTCTTC

D gene: TRBD1
J gene: TRBJ2-2
clone size: many
V gene: TRBV28
CDR3 protein: CASIPGQFTGELFF
CDR3 DNA: TGTGCCAGCATTCCGGGACAGTTCACCGGGGAGCTGTTTTTT

D gene: TRBD2
J gene: TRBJ2-7
clone size: few
V gene: TRBV6-1
CDR3 protein: CASSEAALAVTYEQYF
CDR3 DNA: TGTGCCAGCAGTGAAGCTGCCCTAGCGGTTACCTACGAGCAGTACTTC

D gene: NA
J gene: TRBJ2-3
clone size: few
V gene: TRBV4-3
CDR3 protein: CASSQVFGLVDTQYF
CDR3 DNA: TGCGCCAGCAGCCAAGTTTTTGGGCTAGTAGATACGCAGTATTTT